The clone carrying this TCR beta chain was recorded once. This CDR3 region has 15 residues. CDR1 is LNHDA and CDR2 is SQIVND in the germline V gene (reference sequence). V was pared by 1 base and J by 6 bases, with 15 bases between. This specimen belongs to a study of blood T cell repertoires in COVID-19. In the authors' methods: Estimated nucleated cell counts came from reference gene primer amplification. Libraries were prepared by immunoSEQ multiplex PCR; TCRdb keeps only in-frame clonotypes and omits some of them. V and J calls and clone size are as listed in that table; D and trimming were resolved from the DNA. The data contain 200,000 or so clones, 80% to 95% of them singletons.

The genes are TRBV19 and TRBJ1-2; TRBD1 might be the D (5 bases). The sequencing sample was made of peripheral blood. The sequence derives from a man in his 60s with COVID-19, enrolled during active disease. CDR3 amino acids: CASSIGPGEMNGYTF. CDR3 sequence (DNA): TGTGCCAGTAGTATAGGTCCGGGGGAGATGAATGGCTACACCTTC.